This T cell receptor (beta chain) was obtained from a study of shared clonotypes between healthy human individuals (dated by TCRdb to the early 2020s). Concerning the study at large: The cohort comprised two women and a few men aged 18 to 49 years. For each donor, CD4 naive and CD4 memory were each given three plates, CD8 naive was given two plates, and CD8 memory was given one plate. To estimate repertoire size and how much clonotypes are shared between individuals, the study performed deep sequencing of blood TCR repertoires from five healthy adults. To increase sequencing depth and limit assay-specific biases, TCR repertoire library preparation and sequencing were carried out by different laboratories using diverse techniques. Each donor's leukapheresis produced roughly between roughly 0.85 and 9.5 billion PBMCs.

Beyond this particular receptor, the publication reports: Pairwise subsampling led to the expectation that sequencing depth would affect the degree of clonotype sharing among donors. Clonotypes shared by all four sorted-subset donors showed higher generation probabilities than non-shared clonotypes. Sampling was limited to blood, and TCR repertoires in tissue likely differ from TCR repertoires in blood. Rarefaction of sorted-subset datasets indicated incomplete sequencing despite the large sequencing depth. Across a handful of donors, roughly 5.4% of naive CD4, 3% to 4% of naive CD8, roughly 2.2% of memory CD4, and 0.4% to 0.45% of memory CD8 clonotypes were shared. Because the study included only a small number of donors, the genetic and exposure-history diversity represented was limited. Estimated clonotype richness was generally larger for naive than for memory subsets.

About this clone: This clone's antigen is unknown. No much larger clonotype is one base removed from it; base qualities were not supplied.

CDR1 and CDR2 were assigned from the germline V gene as KGHSH and LQKENI. Inclusive of the bounding cysteine and phenylalanine, the CDR3 is 16 residues long. Only CDR3 DNA remains: 48 bases, in frame from the first base. V is pruned by 0 bases and J by 7 bases, leaving 6 bases of the junction without a gene match. Using the deep immunoSEQ assay, multiplex PCR amplified TCR CDR3 regions from genomic DNA. Genomic DNA extracted from each cell subset was distributed evenly over all wells of several immunoSEQ 96-well plates, and each plate served as one replicate. Each replicate PCR for sorted subsets received around 200 ng genomic DNA, equal to roughly 30,000 T cell genomes. The purified libraries were quantified using a Qubit 3.0 fluorometer, sized with a Bioanalyzer 2100, and then quantified again using the KAPA Library Quantification kit. Every immunoSEQ 96-well plate was sequenced on a dedicated single-read 150-cycle Illumina NextSeq 550 flow cell. Under the source paper's analysis protocol: Because the immunoSEQ output included only junctional sequences and no quality scores, the filtering could not be the same as the filtering used for full-length reads. Sequences were annotated with PyIR, a Python wrapper for IgBLAST v1.9, and V/J genes and CDR3 were assigned using IMGT germline references. Reads with weak V/J assignments (E-value above 1e-6), missing CDR3, stop codons, out-of-frame junctions, or ambiguous translated residues were removed. V3J clonotypes were defined as sequences sharing the same inferred V gene, J gene, and CDR3 amino acid sequence. Percentage overlap between repertoires was calculated by dividing the number of shared unique clonotypes by the size of the smaller repertoire. RTK rarefaction, the Chao1 estimator, and Recon v2.1 estimates of unobserved clonotypes were used to assess repertoire richness. OLGA was used to compute generation probabilities for all TCRbeta clonotypes that the gDNA method yielded from four donors. What TCRdb holds here is the immuneACCESS table cut down to in-frame rearrangements. Part of the clones is not present; checked against another copy, under half of the missing clones reflect an unresolved V gene, and the others are unexplained. V and J calls plus clone size are reproduced from that table; the DNA served to infer D and trimming. Across this sample there are roughly 1 million clones, with 75% to 80% seen only once. Approximately 0.52% of the sample rests with the top ten.

Donors were healthy HIV-negative adults with no recently reported acute infections or vaccinations. Every donor was a Caucasian adult residing in Nashville, Tennessee, USA. CD4+ T cells were enriched by magnetic negative selection; naive cells were then positively selected on CD45RA, and the negative fraction formed the memory subset. After blood collection by leukapheresis, PBMCs were isolated using Ficoll-Histopaque density gradient centrifugation and then cryopreserved in the vapor phase of liquid nitrogen. Purity and quantity of every magnetically sorted T cell population were checked by analytical flow cytometry. Genomic DNA was isolated from every sorted fraction and measured by UV absorbance on a Nanodrop 2000c.

The sequencing sample was made of memory CD4+ T cells from PBMCs. The cell subset or site label on this specimen signifies: CD45RA-negative fraction. This TCR came from a young man in good health. Some clones in this sample may be carry-over from other donors' samples. The V and J segments used are TRBV18 and TRBJ2-1, with 10 bases in between that match TRBD1. The nucleotide sequence reads as follows: TGTGCCAGCTCACCACCGGGACAGGGGATTTCAAATGAGCAGTTCTTC. It specifies CASSPPGQGISNEQFF.